A selection of T cell receptor beta chains follows, all from one sample in a study of blood T cell repertoires in COVID-19. Some clones are missing from TCRdb's copy, which holds only in-frame ones; the method was immunoSEQ multiplex PCR. The sample holds around 320,000 clones; about nine tenths are singletons and the top ten take 5.5% to 7%. Source material: peripheral blood. Receptor source: a woman aged 30 to 39 who had recovered from COVID-19. CDR3s include the opening cysteine and the closing phenylalanine or tryptophan. D genes are given only for firm matches. Size is stated for part of the rows, as once, few or many counts, or as a class when the clone is expanded.

d_call	v_call	j_call	clone_size	cdr3_nt	cdr3_aa
.	TRBV21-1	TRBJ1-6	.	TGTGCCACCGGGGTAGGGCTGGCCTATAATTCACCCCTCCACTTT	CATGVGLAYNSPLHF
.	TRBV4-2	TRBJ1-4	.	TGTGCCAGCAGCCAGGGTGCAACAGCATCTTCAGATGAAAAACTGTTTTTT	CASSQGATASSDEKLFF
TRBD1	TRBV18	TRBJ1-1	once	TGTGCCAGCTCACGGGGGACAGGGGGCCGCACTGAAGCTTTCTTT	CASSRGTGGRTEAFF
.	TRBV15	TRBJ2-5	.	TGTGCCACCAGCAGAGATGTGGCTAGACAAGAGACCCAGTACTTC	CATSRDVARQETQYF
.	TRBV27	TRBJ1-1	.	TGTGCCAGCAGTTTTGGACAGAACACTGAAGCTTTCTTT	CASSFGQNTEAFF
TRBD1	TRBV6-2/TRBV6-3	TRBJ2-7	.	TGTGCCAGCAGTCGCGGACAGGGGGCTTCCTACGAGCAGTACTTC	CASSRGQGASYEQYF
.	TRBV5-4	TRBJ1-5	.	TGTGCCAGCAGCCTGGGGGGGGGCGCGGACCAGCCCCAGCATTTT	CASSLGGGADQPQHF
.	TRBV7-6	TRBJ1-2	.	TGTGCCAGCAGCTATTCCAACAGCGGCGGAGATGGCTACACCTTC	CASSYSNSGGDGYTF
TRBD1	TRBV29-1	TRBJ2-5	.	TGCAGCGTAGACAGACAGGGAAGTTCGGAGACCCAGTACTTC	CSVDRQGSSETQYF
TRBD2	TRBV7-2	TRBJ2-7	.	TGTGCCAGCAGCCGGGGGGGAGGGCCAAATCCCGCCTACGAGCAGTACTTC	CASSRGGGPNPAYEQYF
.	TRBV5-1	TRBJ1-1	.	TGCGCCAGCACCCGACAGACTTCTGAAAACACTGAAGCTTTCTTT	CASTRQTSENTEAFF
TRBD1	TRBV5-1	TRBJ1-2	.	TGCGCCAGCAGCCAGCCGGGACAGGGGGTTGTTCGTAGCTACACCTTC	CASSQPGQGVVRSYTF
TRBD1	TRBV19	TRBJ1-6	.	TGTGCCAGTAGTACGGACAGGAATTCACCCCTCCACTTT	CASSTDRNSPLHF
.	TRBV3-1/TRBV3-2	TRBJ1-5	.	TGTGCCAGCAGCCAAGGCGGGAATCAGCCCCAGCATTTT	CASSQGGNQPQHF
TRBD1	TRBV6-2/TRBV6-3	TRBJ1-5	.	TGTGCCAGCAGTTACTCGACGGGACAGGGTTCCAATCAGCCCCAGCATTTT	CASSYSTGQGSNQPQHF
.	TRBV6-6	TRBJ1-3	.	TGTGCCAGCAAAAGACAGGAGTCTGGAAACACCATATATTTT	CASKRQESGNTIYF
.	TRBV7-8	TRBJ2-7	.	TGTGCCAGCGCGGGGCCTCTGGGGGGGGCGGACGAGCAGTACTTC	CASAGPLGGADEQYF
.	TRBV19	TRBJ1-4	.	TGTGCCAGTAGTATCCCCAGACTTAATGAAAAACTGTTTTTT	CASSIPRLNEKLFF
.	TRBV4-1	TRBJ1-6	.	TGCGCCAGCAGCCAAGACCCAGGGATGGATTCACCCCTCCACTTT	CASSQDPGMDSPLHF
TRBD1	TRBV4-1	TRBJ1-2	.	TGCGCCAGCAGCCAAGAGGACAGGGTCTGGGATGGCTACACCTTC	CASSQEDRVWDGYTF
TRBD1	TRBV5-4	TRBJ2-7	.	TGTGCCAGCAGCAATCCGGACAGGGCGGCCTACGAGCAGTACTTC	CASSNPDRAAYEQYF
.	TRBV12-3/TRBV12-4	TRBJ1-2	.	TGTGCCAGCAGTGCGGCGAGGACACATGGCTACACCTTC	CASSAARTHGYTF
.	TRBV28	TRBJ2-5	.	TGTGCCAGCAGTTCCCCCCCGGAGCAAGAGACCCAGTACTTC	CASSSPPEQETQYF
.	TRBV19	TRBJ1-4	.	TGTGCCAGTAGTTGGAGGACTAATAATGAAAAACTGTTTTTT	CASSWRTNNEKLFF
.	TRBV24-1	TRBJ1-2	once	TGTGCCACCAGTGATTCCGGCACTAATATGTACACCTTC	CATSDSGTNMYTF
.	TRBV6-5	TRBJ1-2	.	TGTGCCAGCAGTTACGGGGGCGCCGACTATGGCTACACCTTC	CASSYGGADYGYTF
TRBD1	TRBV18	TRBJ1-2	.	TGTGCCAGCTCATCCAGGGGGGACCGTACTAACTATGGCTACACCTTC	CASSSRGDRTNYGYTF
.	TRBV9	TRBJ1-5	few	TGTGCCAGTAGCGGGGGACATAGCAATCAGCCCCAGCATTTT	CASSGGHSNQPQHF
.	TRBV11-3	TRBJ2-6	few	TGTGCCAGCGCAGCGATGGGGGCTGAGGGGGCCAACGTCCTGACTTTC	CASAAMGAEGANVLTF
.	TRBV5-4	TRBJ1-1	.	TGTGCCAGCAGCCAAGGACAGCCGAACACTGAAGCTTTCTTT	CASSQGQPNTEAFF
.	TRBV14	TRBJ2-7	.	TGTGCCAGCAGCCAAGGTCGCAGTATTGGCAGGGTGTCTGGCGAGCAGTACTTC	CASSQGRSIGRVSGEQYF
TRBD1	TRBV25-1	TRBJ1-1	.	TGTGCCAGCGGTAGGACAGGCGACACTGAAGCTTTCTTT	CASGRTGDTEAFF
.	TRBV6-5	TRBJ1-5	.	TGTGCCAGCAGTTATGCCGACAGCTATAGCAATCAGCCCCAGCATTTT	CASSYADSYSNQPQHF
.	TRBV19	TRBJ1-2	.	TGTGCCAGTAGGGACACTGGGATCTATGGCTACACCTTC	CASRDTGIYGYTF
.	TRBV5-5	TRBJ1-3	.	TGTGCCAGCAGCTTGGAATACAGGGCTGGAAACACCATATATTTT	CASSLEYRAGNTIYF
.	TRBV5-4	TRBJ1-1	.	TGTGCCAGCAGCTGGTTAAAACAGCTAAACACTGAAGCTTTCTTT	CASSWLKQLNTEAFF
.	TRBV5-1	TRBJ2-1	.	TGCGCCAGCAGCTTGGGGACAGAGAATGAGCAGTTCTTC	CASSLGTENEQFF
.	TRBV19	TRBJ1-1	once	TGTGCCAGTAGTCCGGAGGGCCAAGGGACGGGCACTGAAGCTTTCTTT	CASSPEGQGTGTEAFF
TRBD1	TRBV4-1	TRBJ1-6	.	TGCGCCAGCAGCCAAGAAGGACAGGGGGCCACCTATAATTCACCCCTCCACTTT	CASSQEGQGATYNSPLHF
.	TRBV7-3	TRBJ2-3	.	TGTGCCAGCAGCCCATCCGCTCGGGCAGATACGCAGTATTTT	CASSPSARADTQYF
TRBD1	TRBV7-2	TRBJ1-5	.	TGTGCCAGCAGCTACTTCACAGGGGTGGGTCAGCCCCAGCATTTT	CASSYFTGVGQPQHF
.	TRBV28	TRBJ1-2	.	TGTGCCAGCAGCCCTGGCGGGATCGTTGGTAACTATGGCTACACCTTC	CASSPGGIVGNYGYTF
.	TRBV5-1	TRBJ2-5	.	TGCGCCAGCACGTTTCAGGGCCAAGAGACCCAGTACTTC	CASTFQGQETQYF
TRBD2	TRBV3-1/TRBV3-2	TRBJ2-3	.	TGTGCCAGCAGACAAGATCAGGCGGGGGGAGATACGCAGTATTTT	CASRQDQAGGDTQYF
.	TRBV3-1/TRBV3-2	TRBJ2-1	.	TGTGCCAGCAGCCAAGGCCACAATCCCTACAATGAGCAGTTCTTC	CASSQGHNPYNEQFF
TRBD1	TRBV5-4	TRBJ1-2	.	TGTGCCAGCAGCCTATTGGGACAGGGCAACTATGGCTACACCTTC	CASSLLGQGNYGYTF
.	TRBV28	TRBJ1-5	.	TGTGCCAGCAGTTTGCGCCACTCCCAGCATTTT	CASSLRHSQHF
.	TRBV7-9	TRBJ1-2	.	TGTGCCAGCAGCCTAAACGGCAGGATCTATGGCTACACCTTC	CASSLNGRIYGYTF
TRBD1	TRBV5-1	TRBJ2-1	once	TGCGCCAGCAGCTTGGACCGGACAGGGGCCTTCAATGAGCAGTTCTTC	CASSLDRTGAFNEQFF
TRBD1	TRBV7-2	TRBJ2-4	few	TGTGCTGAGCAGGGGGCGGAAGCCAAAAACATTCAGTACTTC	CAEQGAEAKNIQYF
.	TRBV6-5	TRBJ2-7	.	TGTGCCAGCAGAGGACTACTTTCCTACGAGCAGTACTTC	CASRGLLSYEQYF
.	TRBV7-8	TRBJ1-6	.	TGTGCCAGCAGCCCCCTGAGGGAAAGATCACCCCTCCACTTT	CASSPLRERSPLHF
.	TRBV6-2/TRBV6-3	TRBJ2-1	.	TGTGCCAGCAGTTTCGAGCTTGAGTCCTACAATGAGCAGTTCTTC	CASSFELESYNEQFF
.	TRBV4-3	TRBJ2-3	.	TGCGCCAGCAGCCAAGGAATCGATAGAGGCACAGATACGCAGTATTTT	CASSQGIDRGTDTQYF
.	TRBV29-1	TRBJ1-5	once	TGCAGCGTTGAACAGGGAAACGGTCAGCCCCAGCATTTT	CSVEQGNGQPQHF
TRBD2	TRBV30	TRBJ2-3	.	TGTGCCTGCTGGACTAGCGGGAGCACAGATACGCAGTATTTT	CACWTSGSTDTQYF
.	TRBV6-5	TRBJ1-2	few	TGTGCCAGCAGTTACACGGGGATGGCTGGCTACACCTTC	CASSYTGMAGYTF
.	TRBV11-3	TRBJ2-2	.	TGTGCCAGCAGCGTCTCAGCGAACACCGGGGAGCTGTTTTTT	CASSVSANTGELFF